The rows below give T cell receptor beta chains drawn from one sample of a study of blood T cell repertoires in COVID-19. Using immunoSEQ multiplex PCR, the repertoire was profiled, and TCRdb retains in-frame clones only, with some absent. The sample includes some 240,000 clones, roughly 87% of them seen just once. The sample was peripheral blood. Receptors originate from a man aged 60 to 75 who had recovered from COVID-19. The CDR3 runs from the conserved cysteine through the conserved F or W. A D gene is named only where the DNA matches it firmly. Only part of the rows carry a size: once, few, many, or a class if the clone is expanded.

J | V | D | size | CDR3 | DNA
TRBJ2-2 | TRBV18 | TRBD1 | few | CASSPPGQSTTGELFF | TGTGCCAGCTCACCACCGGGACAGAGTACAACCGGGGAGCTGTTTTTT
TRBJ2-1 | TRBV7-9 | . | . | CASSPGREHNEQFF | TGTGCCAGCAGCCCAGGCAGGGAACACAATGAGCAGTTCTTC
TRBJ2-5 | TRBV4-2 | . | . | CASSPEGETQYF | TGTGCCAGCAGCCCTGAGGGAGAGACCCAGTACTTC
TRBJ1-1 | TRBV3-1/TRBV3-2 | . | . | CASSQDLREITEAFF | TGTGCCAGCAGCCAAGATTTGAGAGAGATAACTGAAGCTTTCTTT
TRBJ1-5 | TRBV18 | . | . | CASSPELDQPQHF | TGTGCCAGCTCACCAGAACTCGATCAGCCCCAGCATTTT
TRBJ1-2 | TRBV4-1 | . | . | CASSQAGRLGNYGYTF | TGCGCCAGCAGCCAAGCGGGTAGGCTTGGAAACTATGGCTACACCTTC
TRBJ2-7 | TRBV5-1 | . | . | CASSFQDTYEQYF | TGCGCCAGCAGCTTTCAGGATACCTACGAGCAGTACTTC
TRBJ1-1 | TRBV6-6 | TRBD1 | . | CASRRDRGFGDTEAFF | TGTGCCAGCAGGCGGGACAGGGGATTTGGTGACACTGAAGCTTTCTTT
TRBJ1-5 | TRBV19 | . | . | CASSAITGLLKPQHF | TGTGCCAGTAGCGCCATAACGGGTCTGTTGAAGCCCCAGCATTTT
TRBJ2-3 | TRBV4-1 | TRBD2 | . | CASSHTSGGATDTQYF | TGCGCCAGCAGCCATACTAGCGGGGGGGCCACAGATACGCAGTATTTT
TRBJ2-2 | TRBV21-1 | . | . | CASSIGERRTGELFF | TGTGCCAGCTCGATCGGGGAAAGAAGGACCGGGGAGCTGTTTTTT
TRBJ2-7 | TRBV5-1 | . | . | CASSLQGLYEQYF | TGCGCCAGCAGCTTGCAGGGGCTGTACGAGCAGTACTTC
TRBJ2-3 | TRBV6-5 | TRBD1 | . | CASSYGTATSTDTQYF | TGTGCCAGCAGTTACGGGACAGCTACTAGCACAGATACGCAGTATTTT
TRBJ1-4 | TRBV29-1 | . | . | CSVITRRDNEKLFF | TGCAGCGTTATCACGAGGAGAGATAATGAAAAACTGTTTTTT
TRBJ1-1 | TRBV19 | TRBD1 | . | CASSIIGAGGVSTEAFF | TGTGCCAGTAGTATCATTGGGGCAGGGGGCGTGAGCACTGAAGCTTTCTTT
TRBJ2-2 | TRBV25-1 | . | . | CASSDLPGELFF | TGTGCCAGCAGTGATCTCCCCGGGGAGCTGTTTTTT
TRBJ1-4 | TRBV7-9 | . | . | CASSLAFGVKLFF | TGTGCCAGCAGCTTAGCGTTCGGAGTAAAACTGTTTTTT
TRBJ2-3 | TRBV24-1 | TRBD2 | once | CATSYSGGAGDTQYF | TGTGCCACCAGTTATAGCGGGGGGGCAGGAGATACGCAGTATTTT
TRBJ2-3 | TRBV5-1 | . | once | CASSLGGEGTDTQYF | TGCGCCAGCAGCTTAGGGGGTGAGGGGACAGATACGCAGTATTTT
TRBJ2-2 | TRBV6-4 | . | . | CASSADRSTGELFF | TGTGCCAGCAGTGCAGACAGGTCCACCGGGGAGCTGTTTTTT
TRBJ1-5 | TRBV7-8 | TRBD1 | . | CASSRRDRGGGQPQHF | TGTGCCAGCAGCCGAAGGGACAGGGGCGGAGGACAGCCCCAGCATTTT
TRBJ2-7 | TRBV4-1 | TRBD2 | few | CASSRWFGGSGGSYSYEQYF | TGCGCCAGCAGCCGTTGGTTTGGCGGTAGCGGGGGCTCGTACTCCTACGAGCAGTACTTC
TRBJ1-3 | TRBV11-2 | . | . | CASSPGGVLGNTIYF | TGTGCCAGCAGCCCCGGAGGGGTTCTTGGAAACACCATATATTTT
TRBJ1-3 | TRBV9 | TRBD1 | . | CASSASGTGVSGNTIYF | TGTGCCAGCAGCGCGAGTGGGACAGGGGTTTCTGGAAACACCATATATTTT
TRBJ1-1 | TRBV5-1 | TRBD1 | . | CASSATGGSGTEAFF | TGCGCCAGCAGCGCCACAGGGGGCAGTGGGACTGAAGCTTTCTTT
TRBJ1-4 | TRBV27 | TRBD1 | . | CASSRGQGREKLFF | TGTGCCAGCAGTCGAGGACAGGGGAGGGAAAAACTGTTTTTT
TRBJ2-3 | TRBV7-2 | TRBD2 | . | CASSLIGGNTDTQYF | TGTGCCAGCAGCTTAATCGGGGGGAACACAGATACGCAGTATTTT
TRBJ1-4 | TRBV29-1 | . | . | CSVGMGEEKLFF | TGCAGCGTTGGAATGGGAGAGGAAAAACTGTTTTTT
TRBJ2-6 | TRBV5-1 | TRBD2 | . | CASSSGGNVLTF | TGCGCCAGCAGCTCGGGGGGCAACGTCCTGACTTTC
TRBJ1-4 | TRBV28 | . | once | CASSPQGTTNEKLFF | TGTGCCAGCAGTCCCCAGGGAACAACTAATGAAAAACTGTTTTTT
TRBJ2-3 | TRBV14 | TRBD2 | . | CASSHRRTSGGTDTQYF | TGTGCCAGCAGCCACCGTCGGACTAGCGGGGGCACAGATACGCAGTATTTT
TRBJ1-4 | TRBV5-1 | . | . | CASRTTRVNEKLFF | TGCGCCAGCAGGACGACAAGAGTCAATGAAAAACTGTTTTTT
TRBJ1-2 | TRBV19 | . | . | CASSRGVNYGYTF | TGTGCCAGTAGTAGGGGAGTTAACTATGGCTACACCTTC
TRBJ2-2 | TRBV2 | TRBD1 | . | CASSQGQGNGHVELFF | TGTGCCAGCAGTCAGGGACAGGGGAACGGCCACGTGGAGCTGTTTTTT
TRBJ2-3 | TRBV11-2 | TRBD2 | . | CASSWTGGSSDTQYF | TGTGCCAGCAGCTGGACGGGGGGTTCTTCAGATACGCAGTATTTT
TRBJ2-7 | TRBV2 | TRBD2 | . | CASSDPLLAGGPGEQYF | TGTGCCAGCAGTGACCCTCTACTAGCGGGGGGGCCGGGCGAGCAGTACTTC
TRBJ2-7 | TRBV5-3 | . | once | CARSGGLEQYF | TGTGCCAGAAGCGGGGGACTCGAGCAGTACTTC
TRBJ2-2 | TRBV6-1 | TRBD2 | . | CASSDFRGGRTGELFF | TGTGCCAGCAGTGATTTCCGGGGGGGGCGGACCGGGGAGCTGTTTTTT
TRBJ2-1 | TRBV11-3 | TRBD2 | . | CASSLGRGGPDEQFF | TGTGCCAGCAGCTTGGGACGGGGGGGCCCCGATGAGCAGTTCTTC
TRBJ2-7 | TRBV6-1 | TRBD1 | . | CASSETGYEQYF | TGTGCCAGCAGTGAGACAGGGTACGAGCAGTACTTC
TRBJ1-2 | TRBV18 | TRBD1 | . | CASSPKDRNYGYTF | TGTGCCAGCTCACCGAAGGACAGGAACTATGGCTACACCTTC
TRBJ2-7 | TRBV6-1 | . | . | CASSEVGYEQYF | TGTGCCAGCAGTGAGGTCGGTTACGAGCAGTACTTC
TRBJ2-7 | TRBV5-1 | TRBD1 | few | CASSSGQGAYEQYF | TGCGCCAGCAGTTCGGGACAGGGGGCCTACGAGCAGTACTTC
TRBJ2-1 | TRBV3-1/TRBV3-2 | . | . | CASSQLLTGYEQFF | TGTGCCAGCAGCCAGTTGCTAACGGGGTATGAGCAGTTCTTC
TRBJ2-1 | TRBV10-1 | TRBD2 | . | CASSESTGGRNNEQFF | TGCGCCAGCAGTGAGTCGACGGGAGGGAGGAACAATGAGCAGTTCTTC
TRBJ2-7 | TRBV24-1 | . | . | CATSGKRGRIIYEQYF | TGTGCCACCAGTGGCAAAAGAGGCAGAATAATCTACGAGCAGTACTTC